This entry features one T cell receptor beta chain sequence. Its antigen remains unknown. One junction end disagrees with the germline gene, perhaps due to a read error. This record belongs to a study of cytomegalovirus exposure and HLA in healthy donors. Study observations and caveats: HLA restriction was apparent for most CMV-associated TCR beta chains in a later analysis. One variant, a missense change in DCLRE1C, was linked in a later analysis to TCR beta V- and J-gene trimming. The study flagged approximately 180 TCR beta chains as cytomegalovirus-associated.

PCR primers comprised 60 Vbeta and 13 Jbeta primers. Repertoires were generated with immunoSEQ multiplex PCR, while TCRdb's copy carries only in-frame clones and drops some. The data hold about 100,000 clones, with 70% to 80% observed a single time. Germline assignment: CDR1 SGDLS and CDR2 YYNGEE. The CDR3 contains 13 residues. Sequencing was carried out using PBMCs. This TCR was sampled from a male donor in good health and CMV-seropositive. The V call is TRBV9, the J call TRBJ2-6, with D possibly TRBD1 on 5 matching bases. The CDR3 sequence is CASSVGGANGLTF. CDR3 coding DNA: TGTGCCAGCAGCGTAGGTGGGGCCAACGGCCTGACTTTC. Based on the CDR3 plus reference TRBV9 and TRBJ2-6, the full variable domain is DSGVTQTPKHLITATGQRVTLRCSPRSGDLSVYWYQQSLDQGLQFLIQYYNGEERAKGNILERFSAQQFPDLHSELNLSSLELGDSALYFCASSVGGANGLTFGAGSRLTVL.